Presented here are 19 T cell receptor beta chains from one specimen sequenced in a study of T cell repertoires in cytomegalovirus infection. TCRdb used MiXCR to reprocess the reads, holding one entry per CDR3 protein. The sample shows some 220,000 distinct CDR3 sequences, 35% to 40% of them seen only once. Their specific antigens are unknown. The sample in question was CD8+ T cells from cultured PBMCs, obtained from culture after CMV antigen stimulation. The source of these receptors is a human donor in good health (CMV status not recorded). Some clones in this sample may be carry-over from other donors' samples.

The rearrangement uses TRBV7-6 and TRBJ2-3, with TRBD2 matching over 9 bases. The CDR3 has 15 residues. The germline V gene has CDR1 SGHVS and CDR2 FNYEAQ. Trimming at V came to 8 bases and at J to 0 bases, leaving 6 bases not matched to a gene. In nucleotides, the CDR3 is TGTGCCAGCGAGCGGGGGGACTCTAGCACAGATACGCAGTATTTT. This gives the protein CASERGDSSTDTQYF.

The chain couples TRBV7-6 to TRBJ2-1; TRBD2 might be the D (5 bases). Trimming removed 11 bases from V and 5 bases from J, with 10 bases in between. In germline, CDR1 is SGHVS, CDR2 FNYEAQ. The CDR3 totals 11 residues. The CDR3 here is CALGDNNEQFF. CDR3 coding DNA: TGTGCCCTCGGGGATAACAATGAGCAGTTCTTC.

This chain joins TRBV11-2 and TRBJ2-4; no clear D gene. This CDR3 spans 16 amino acids. V gave up 5 bases and J gave up 0 bases, with 14 bases separating them. CDR1 and CDR2 from the germline V gene are SGHAT and FQNNGV. As DNA, the CDR3 is TGTGCCAGCAGCAGTACACCGTTTCTAGCCAAAAACATTCAGTACTTC. Its translation: CASSSTPFLAKNIQYF. The complete variable domain, with remaining parts taken from reference TRBV11-2 and TRBJ2-4, reads EAGVAQSPRYKIIEKRQSVAFWCNPISGHATLYWYQQILGQGPKLLIQFQNNGVVDDSQLPKDRFSAERLKGVDSTLKIQPAKLEDSAVYLCASSSTPFLAKNIQYFGAGTRLSVL.

The J gene is TRBJ2-1, the V gene TRBV15; the D gene is possibly TRBD2 (7 bases). The CDR3 is 12 amino acids. Looked up from germline, CDR1 is LNHNV and CDR2 is YYDKDF (reference sequence). The V gene lost 9 bases and the J gene lost 10 bases, with 16 bases spanning the gap. The chain's CDR3 is CATKGGHGEQFF. As DNA, the CDR3 is TGTGCCACAAAGGGGGGGCACGGGGAGCAGTTCTTC.

There are a few counts of this clonotype. V usage is TRBV6-1 and J usage is TRBJ2-3, with 8 bases fitting TRBD2. Looked up from germline, CDR1 is MNHNS and CDR2 is SASEGT. After removal of 6 bases from V and 2 bases from J, the junction contained 28 bases not matched to a gene. The CDR3 covers 22 residues. CDR3 sequence (DNA): TGTGCCAGCAGGGCAGGGGCAGGCCACGGGGTAGCGGGATACCAAGACACAGATACGCAGTATTTT. It is translated as CASRAGAGHGVAGYQDTDTQYF.

This rearrangement joins TRBV2 to TRBJ2-1; tentatively, D is TRBD1 (5 bases). V shed 4 bases and J shed 15 bases, with 10 bases lying between them. The germline V gene encodes CDR1 SNHLY and CDR2 FYNNEI. CDR3 size: 10 residues. The CDR3 DNA is TGTGCCAGCAGTGGGTTAGGGGCGTTCTTC. It yields the protein CASSGLGAFF.

This clonotype was found once. The chain joins TRBV28 to TRBJ1-5, with a possible D match to TRBD1 (5 bases). This CDR3 has 15 amino acids. The germline gives CDR1 MDHEN, CDR2 SYDVKM. Trimming cost V 5 bases and J 5 bases, with 16 bases left between them. The CDR3 is CASSPGRGAYQPQHF. The CDR3 DNA reads as TGTGCCAGCAGTCCCGGGAGGGGCGCGTATCAGCCCCAGCATTTT.

This clonotype was seen ten or more times. The V call is TRBV10-3, the J call TRBJ2-5; D unresolved. This CDR3 is 15 amino acids long. Germline CDR1 and CDR2: ENHRY and SYGVKD. V gave up 10 bases and J gave up 5 bases, with 23 bases separating them. The CDR3 here is CATWTGLTTVETQYF. For the CDR3, the DNA is TGTGCCACCTGGACGGGTTTAACGACGGTGGAGACCCAGTACTTC.

The chain combines TRBV4-2 with TRBJ2-5, with TRBD2 matching 7 bases. The germline CDR1 and CDR2 sequences are LGHNA and YNFKEQ. The length of the CDR3 is 14 residues. After removal of 4 bases from V and 5 bases from J, the junction contained 7 bases not matched to a gene. DNA of the CDR3: TGTGCCAGCAGCCGGGAACGGGGGGTGGAGACCCAGTACTTC. Translating gives CASSRERGVETQYF.

This clonotype was found a few times. This CDR3 is CASSLGQSNQPQHF. The CDR3 nucleotides are TGTGCCAGCAGCTTGGGACAGAGCAATCAGCCCCAGCATTTT. The J gene is TRBJ1-5, the V gene TRBV5-6; possibly TRBD1 for D (5 bases). The CDR3 length is 14 residues. The V end lost 0 bases, the J end lost 1 base, and 5 bases lay between the germline ends. Germline V gene sequence: CDR1 SGHDT, CDR2 YYEEEE.

CDR3 nucleotides: TGTGCCAGCAGCCCCGGGACGATCGACATCTATGGCTACACCTTC. Translated: CASSPGTIDIYGYTF. The V call is TRBV9, the J call TRBJ1-2; possible D gene TRBD1, 5 bases. Germline CDR1 is SGDLS and CDR2 is YYNGEE. The CDR3 has 15 amino acids. The V gene lost 4 bases and the J gene lost 4 bases, with 17 bases spanning the gap.

This clonotype was seen a few times. V usage is TRBV12-3 or TRBV12-4 and J usage is TRBJ1-1; D is uncertain. The CDR3 has 15 residues. V was shortened by 0 bases and J by 6 bases, with 14 bases between the two germline ends. CDR3 sequence: CASSLAPAGSPEAFF. CDR3 nucleotides: TGTGCCAGCAGTTTAGCCCCGGCGGGGAGCCCTGAAGCTTTCTTT.

This clonotype was picked up a small number of times. The J gene is TRBJ2-2, the V gene TRBV7-6; D is perhaps TRBD2 (5 bases). The V gene's germline CDR1 is SGHVS and CDR2 FNYEAQ. The CDR3 loop spans 16 amino acids. V lost 0 bases and J 5 bases, leaving 13 bases between the germline ends. The CDR3 here is CASSLAWQAETGELFF. CDR3 coding DNA: TGTGCCAGCAGCTTAGCCTGGCAAGCGGAGACCGGGGAGCTGTTTTTT.

The J gene is TRBJ1-1, the V gene TRBV14; D uncertain. CDR3 length: 15 amino acids. V gave up 5 bases and J gave up 1 base, with 14 bases separating them. From germline, CDR1 is SGHDN and CDR2 FVKESK. CDR3 sequence: CASSALRKPNTEAFF. CDR3 in DNA: TGTGCCAGCAGCGCCCTACGAAAACCGAACACTGAAGCTTTCTTT. The full variable domain, with the rest looked up from reference TRBV14 and TRBJ1-1, is EAGVTQFPSHSVIEKGQTVTLRCDPISGHDNLYWYRRVMGKEIKFLLHFVKESKQDESGMPNNRFLAERTGGTYSTLKVQPAELEDSGVYFCASSALRKPNTEAFFGQGTRLTVV.

In this sample, this clonotype turned up once. This chain uses TRBV7-9 with TRBJ1-3; no clear D. V was trimmed by 9 bases and J by 7 bases, leaving 10 bases between them. CDR1 SEHNR and CDR2 FQNEAQ come from the germline V gene (reference sequence). CDR3 length equals 11 residues. This chain's CDR3 is CARGVGNTIYF. CDR3 bases: TGTGCCAGGGGCGTCGGGAACACCATATATTTT.

This clonotype was counted between two and nine times. The chain carries TRBV7-6 and TRBJ2-5; D not resolved. V shed 4 bases and J shed 7 bases, with 22 bases lying between them. The CDR3 runs to 16 residues. The germline V gene encodes CDR1 SGHVS and CDR2 FNYEAQ. In DNA form, the CDR3 reads TGTGCCAGCAGCTCTATTTCAGACCCCGTCCAGGCGACCCAGTACTTC. It encodes CASSSISDPVQATQYF.

This clonotype was counted ten times or more. The rearrangement joins TRBV20-1 to TRBJ1-1; D is unclear. The CDR3 runs to 17 residues. The germline gives CDR1 DFQATT, CDR2 SNEGSKA (reference sequence). The V end was cut by 4 bases, the J end by 2 bases, with 23 bases between. The DNA for the CDR3 is TGCAGTGCTATCGTAAGGGCCAGGCGGCTACGAAACACTGAAGCTTTCTTT. Translation gives CSAIVRARRLRNTEAFF.

The V and J genes are TRBV6-8 and TRBJ2-1; tentatively, D is TRBD2 (5 bases). The CDR3 has 12 residues. Trimming stripped 0 bases from V and 9 bases from J, with 6 bases between. Per germline, CDR1 MNHGY and CDR2 SAAAGT. In DNA, the CDR3 is TGTGCCAGCAGTTACTCTCGGGGTGAGCAGTTCTTC. Translating gives CASSYSRGEQFF.

This clonotype was seen only a few times. V and J are TRBV27 and TRBJ2-1; maybe TRBD1 (5 bases). The germline V and J ends were trimmed by 3 bases and 6 bases, with 12 bases remaining between them. From germline, CDR1 is MNHEY and CDR2 SMNVEV (reference sequence). The CDR3 spans 14 residues. In DNA, the CDR3 is TGTGCCAGCAGTTTGGGCAGGGCGATCAATGAGCAGTTCTTC. As protein: CASSLGRAINEQFF.